The source of this T cell receptor (beta chain) is a study of cytomegalovirus exposure and HLA in healthy donors. PCR amplification relied on 60 Vbeta primers (plus 13 Jbeta primers). In the original analysis: Among the unique TCR beta chains that a later analysis counted, about 84 million in all, 10 million to 11 million were shared. Measured with immunoSEQ multiplex PCR; TCRdb has only the in-frame clones, and not every one. V and J calls and clone size are given by that table; D and trimming were obtained from the DNA. The sample contains roughly 130,000 clones, over 8% of which appear only once. The table lists this clone with a few counts. The sample comprised PBMCs. The clonotype comes from a man aged 35-49 years in good health and CMV-seronegative.

The CDR3 DNA reads as TGTGCCACCTACCCGACAGGGCCGAACACTGAAGCTTTCTTT. It encodes CATYPTGPNTEAFF. The rearrangement links TRBV6-1 to TRBJ1-1; 7 bases map to TRBD1. V trimming: 10 bases; J trimming: 1 base; junction bases outside the gene matches: 9. Looked up from germline, CDR1 is MNHNS and CDR2 is SASEGT. The length of the CDR3 is 14 residues.